The T cell receptor (beta chain) described here comes from a study of T cells in Graves' hyperthyroidism and ophthalmopathy. TCR beta CDR3 regions were amplified from RNA transcripts. The primer set for the first-round RT-PCR of the TCR CDR3 was HTBI. Using its own MiXCR run on the multiplex PCR reads, TCRdb lists one record per CDR3 protein. The sample has hundreds of thousands of distinct CDR3 sequences, 13% to 15% seen once. This clonotype was found many times. V lost 1 base to trimming and J lost 4 bases; unmatched junction nucleotides: 12. The CDR3 runs to 18 residues. Germline CDR1 is DFQATT and CDR2 is SNEGSKA (reference sequence).

The source is a woman younger than 30 with Graves' hyperthyroidism. The specimen sequenced was blood. This rearrangement joins TRBV20-1 to TRBJ2-5, with TRBD2 identical over 13 bases. The CDR3 loop reads CSARGRGGLAGPGETQYF. Written as DNA, the CDR3 is TGCAGTGCTAGAGGACGAGGGGGACTAGCGGGACCAGGAGAGACCCAGTACTTC.